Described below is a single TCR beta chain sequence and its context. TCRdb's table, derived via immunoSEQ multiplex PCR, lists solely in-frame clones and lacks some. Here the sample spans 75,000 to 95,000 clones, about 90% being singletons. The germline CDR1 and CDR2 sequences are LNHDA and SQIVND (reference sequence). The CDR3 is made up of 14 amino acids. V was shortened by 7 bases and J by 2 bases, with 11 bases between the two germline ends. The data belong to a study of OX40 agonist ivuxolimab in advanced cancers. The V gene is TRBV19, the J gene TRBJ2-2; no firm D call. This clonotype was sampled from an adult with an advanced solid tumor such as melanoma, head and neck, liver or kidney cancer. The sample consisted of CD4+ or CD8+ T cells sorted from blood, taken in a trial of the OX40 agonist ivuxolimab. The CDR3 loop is CASTSATNTGELFF. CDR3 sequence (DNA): TGTGCCAGTACCTCGGCTACTAACACCGGGGAGCTGTTTTTT.